The rows below give T cell receptor beta chains drawn from one sample of a study of response to subunit inactivated influenza vaccine. Using its own MiXCR run on the RT-PCR reads, TCRdb lists one record per CDR3 protein. The sample includes roughly 710,000 distinct CDR3 sequences, roughly 15% seen only once; the top ten take approximately 7.6%. The sequenced sample was PBMCs from blood, obtained 14 to 15 days before vaccination. Every receptor here comes from a man aged 50 to 60 who received an inactivated influenza vaccine. Both conserved end residues are part of each CDR3. Fields, in order: D gene, J gene, clone size, V gene, CDR3 protein, CDR3 DNA. A D gene is named only where the DNA matches it firmly. Some rows have no size entry. The others give once, few or many, or a class for an expanded clone.

- TRBJ2-5 many TRBV29-1 CSVARGATQYF TGCAGCGTTGCACGGGGGGCGACCCAGTACTTC
- TRBJ2-7 - TRBV7-9 CASSLGAATSYEQYF TGTGCCAGCAGCTTAGGTGCGGCGACCTCCTACGAGCAGTACTTC
TRBD2 TRBJ2-2 few TRBV18 CASSPISGSGTGELFF TGTGCCAGCTCACCTATCAGCGGGAGTGGTACCGGGGAGCTGTTTTTT
- TRBJ2-1 few TRBV7-3 CASIPIRTDSYNEQFF TGTGCCAGCATCCCGATCCGGACCGACTCCTACAATGAGCAGTTCTTC
- TRBJ2-4 once TRBV7-2 CASSLQAGFVAKNIQYF TGTGCCAGCAGCCTTCAGGCCGGATTCGTAGCCAAAAACATTCAGTACTTC
- TRBJ1-1 - TRBV7-9 CASTSRTGQNTEAFF TGTGCCAGCACCTCCCGAACAGGGCAGAACACTGAAGCTTTCTTT
- TRBJ1-1 few TRBV20-1 CSARAGLPNTEAFF TGCAGTGCTAGAGCGGGACTGCCGAACACTGAAGCTTTCTTT
- TRBJ1-5 few TRBV27 CASSRGDGSQPQHF TGTGCCAGCAGCAGGGGTGACGGAAGCCAGCCCCAGCATTTT
- TRBJ1-4 few TRBV6-2/TRBV6-3 CASSYSGVEEKLFF TGTGCCAGCAGTTACTCAGGAGTTGAGGAAAAACTGTTTTTT
- TRBJ2-7 - TRBV5-1 CASSFNGGELYEQYF TGCGCCAGCAGCTTCAATGGTGGCGAGCTGTACGAGCAGTACTTC
- TRBJ2-7 many TRBV24-1 CATSDPSVNEQYF TGTGCCACCAGTGATCCCTCGGTTAACGAGCAGTACTTC
- TRBJ2-5 few TRBV19 CASSMGLYAEETQYF TGTGCCAGTAGTATGGGGCTTTACGCGGAAGAGACCCAGTACTTC
- TRBJ2-3 - TRBV7-8 CASSAGQSASTDTQYF TGTGCCAGCAGCGCCGGACAGTCTGCTAGCACAGATACGCAGTATTTT
- TRBJ2-7 - TRBV20-1 CSASLAFGPTREQYF TGCAGTGCTAGCCTAGCTTTTGGGCCTACTAGGGAGCAGTACTTC
- TRBJ2-2 few TRBV20-1 CSATGINTGELFF TGCAGTGCCACGGGGATTAACACCGGGGAGCTGTTTTTT
TRBD1 TRBJ2-2 many TRBV15 CATSTGRGLRGELFF TGTGCCACCAGCACAGGCAGGGGGCTCCGAGGGGAGCTGTTTTTT
TRBD1 TRBJ1-5 - TRBV10-3 CATRPGTGSSNQPQHF TGTGCCACCCGTCCCGGGACAGGTAGTAGCAATCAGCCCCAGCATTTT
- TRBJ1-1 - TRBV24-1 CATSKTGLNTEAFF TGTGCCACCAGTAAGACAGGCCTGAACACTGAAGCTTTCTTT
TRBD1 TRBJ1-2 - TRBV29-1 CSVGPRTGGNYGYTF TGCAGCGTTGGTCCGCGGACAGGGGGCAACTATGGCTACACCTTC
TRBD1 TRBJ2-5 many TRBV5-5 CASNARGQGRETQYF TGTGCCAGCAACGCCCGGGGACAGGGTAGGGAGACCCAGTACTTC
TRBD1 TRBJ2-7 - TRBV20-1 CSAGAMGQGAMEQYF TGCAGTGCTGGGGCAATGGGACAGGGTGCGATGGAGCAGTACTTC
- TRBJ2-1 - TRBV29-1 CSVELGANEQFF TGCAGCGTTGAATTGGGTGCGAATGAGCAGTTCTTC
- TRBJ1-2 few TRBV16 CASSRRHADYGYTF TGTGCCAGCAGCAGACGACATGCCGATTATGGCTACACCTTC
- TRBJ1-2 few TRBV10-3 CAISEVGRDRGNYGYTF TGTGCCATCAGTGAGGTGGGAAGGGACCGAGGCAACTATGGCTACACCTTC
- TRBJ1-4 few TRBV4-1 CASSQVRDYNEKLFF TGCGCCAGCAGCCAAGTTAGGGATTACAATGAAAAACTGTTTTTT
- TRBJ2-1 many TRBV29-1 CSVEDGLVGGEQFF TGCAGCGTTGAAGATGGGCTAGTCGGAGGTGAGCAGTTCTTC
- TRBJ2-1 - TRBV7-8 CASSPTDPYNEQFF TGTGCCAGCAGCCCCACTGATCCATACAATGAGCAGTTCTTC
- TRBJ2-1 - TRBV5-1 CASTKGGADNEQFF TGCGCCAGCACAAAAGGGGGAGCCGACAATGAGCAGTTCTTC
- TRBJ1-1 many TRBV12-3/TRBV12-4 CASSLMRSAEAFF TGTGCCAGCAGTTTAATGCGGAGCGCTGAAGCTTTCTTT
TRBD1 TRBJ2-5 few TRBV7-9 CASSNRDRKTQYF TGTGCCAGCAGCAACCGGGACAGAAAGACCCAGTACTTC
- TRBJ1-1 few TRBV20-1 CSAMRDTVLWTEAFF TGCAGTGCTATGCGGGACACGGTCTTGTGGACTGAAGCTTTCTTT
- TRBJ2-3 - TRBV30 CAWSAGPSTDTQYF TGTGCCTGGAGTGCTGGACCGAGCACAGATACGCAGTATTTT
TRBD1 TRBJ2-7 many TRBV3-1 CASSQDAGTVKF TGTGCCAGCAGCCAAGATGCCGGGACAGTGAAATTC
- TRBJ1-5 - TRBV20-1 CSARAVNHQPQHF TGCAGTGCTAGAGCGGTGAACCATCAGCCCCAGCATTTT
- TRBJ1-2 - TRBV5-1 CASRRDTQDYGYTF TGCGCCAGCAGACGGGACACCCAAGACTATGGCTACACCTTC
TRBD2 TRBJ2-5 - TRBV7-2 CASSLGLTSAGGGETQYF TGTGCCAGCAGCTTAGGGCTGACTAGCGCGGGAGGGGGGGAGACCCAGTACTTC
- TRBJ2-7 - TRBV7-2 CASSSPSSGQIKYEQYF TGTGCCAGCAGCAGCCCCTCCAGTGGTCAGATAAAATACGAGCAGTACTTC
- TRBJ2-4 - TRBV4-1 CASSQAGLKNIQYF TGCGCCAGCAGCCAGGCCGGACTTAAAAACATTCAGTACTTC
- TRBJ2-1 many TRBV14 CASSPYVAASSYNEQFF TGTGCCAGCAGCCCATACGTAGCGGCAAGCTCCTACAATGAGCAGTTCTTC
TRBD2 TRBJ2-1 few TRBV27 CASSSGLAGGWWYNEQFF TGTGCCAGCAGTTCGGGACTAGCGGGAGGTTGGTGGTACAATGAGCAGTTCTTC
- TRBJ1-1 few TRBV7-8 CASSPRQEDVYSNTEAFF TGTGCCAGCAGCCCCAGACAGGAGGATGTTTACTCGAACACTGAAGCTTTCTTT